This TCR beta chain was captured in a study of post-analysis software for immune sequencing data. Overall study: Disease trajectories encompassed relapsing-remitting, secondary progressive and progressive-relapsing multiple sclerosis. Findings and caveats of the study: Relative to controls, patients had several TRBV segments at higher frequency, with TRBV5-6, TRBV5-1 and TRBV20-1 among these. Relative to controls, patients with multiple sclerosis showed significantly lower normalized Chao1 diversity. Samples made in the same batch grouped tightly together by F measure.

The V end was cut by 6 bases, the J end by 4 bases, with 19 bases between. The CDR3 contains 16 residues. Remarks on this clonotype: The antigen is not known.

Researchers reported that TCR beta cDNA libraries carried unique molecular identifiers. From approximately 0.95 to 9.8 million T cells, roughly 530,000 cDNA molecules were obtained. One entry per CDR3 protein results from TCRdb running MiXCR on the PCR reads. The sample yields 750,000 to 950,000 distinct CDR3 sequences, 46% seen once. V and J are TRBV12-3 or TRBV12-4 and TRBJ1-5; possible D gene TRBD1, 6 bases. The sequenced sample consisted of blood. The TCR originated in a girl between 5 and 17 years old with multiple sclerosis. The CDR3 region has the DNA TGTGCCAGCAGCCCTAGGACAGCCTCACCGAATCAGCCCCAGCATTTT. It is translated as CASSPRTASPNQPQHF.